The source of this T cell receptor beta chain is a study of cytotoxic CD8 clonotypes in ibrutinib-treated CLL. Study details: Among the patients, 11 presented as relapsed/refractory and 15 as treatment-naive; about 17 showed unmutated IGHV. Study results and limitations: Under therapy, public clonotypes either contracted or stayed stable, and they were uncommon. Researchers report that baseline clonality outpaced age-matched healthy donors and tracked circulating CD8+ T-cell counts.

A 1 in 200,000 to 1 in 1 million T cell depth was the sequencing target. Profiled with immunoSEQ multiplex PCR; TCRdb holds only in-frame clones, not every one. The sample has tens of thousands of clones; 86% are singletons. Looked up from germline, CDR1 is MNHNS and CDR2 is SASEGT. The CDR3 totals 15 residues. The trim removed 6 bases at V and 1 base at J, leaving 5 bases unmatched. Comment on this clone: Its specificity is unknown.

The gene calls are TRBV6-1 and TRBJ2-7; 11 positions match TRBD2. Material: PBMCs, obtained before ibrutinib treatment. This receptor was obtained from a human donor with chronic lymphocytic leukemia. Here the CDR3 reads CASRGRTSGSYEQYF. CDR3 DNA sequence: TGTGCCAGCAGAGGGCGGACTAGCGGGTCCTACGAGCAGTACTTC.